This TCR beta chain was retrieved from a study of T cell responses to AZD1222 COVID-19 vaccine. Study as a whole: Analyses pooled second doses at about 4 or about 12 weeks.

V shed 6 bases, J shed 2 bases, and the junction held 7 bases outside the gene matches. Germline V gives CDR1 LNHDA, CDR2 SQIVND (reference sequence). The CDR3 loop spans 14 amino acids. A few counts support this clone. Antigen: not known. Profiling relied on immunoSEQ multiplex PCR, and the TCRdb table lists in-frame clones only, not all of them. The table has 100,000 to 150,000 clones, around 87% seen once; the top ten hold over 9.5%. Whole-study findings and limits: Clonal diversity may have been underestimated, and the donors were mostly white British, with more females than males. Reportedly, close to half of spike-specific TCRs are directed against unmutated variant regions.

The clonotype originates from an adult in good health. The input for sequencing was peripheral blood, taken on day 0 of AZD1222 vaccination. The J gene is TRBJ2-7, the V gene TRBV19; 7 bases line up with TRBD1. The CDR3 DNA is TGTGCCAGTAGCCTGGGACAGTCCACCTACGAGCAGTACTTC. Translation gives CASSLGQSTYEQYF.